This T cell receptor beta chain was sequenced in a study of T cells in Graves' hyperthyroidism and ophthalmopathy. This clonotype was counted ten times or more. The V and J ends lost 0 bases and 10 bases respectively, with 16 bases between them. The CDR3 totals 15 residues. Germline CDR1 and CDR2: MNHEY and SVGAGI. RNA transcripts gave rise to amplified TCR beta CDR3 regions. The HTBI primer set drove a first-round RT-PCR of the TCR CDR3. TCRdb ran MiXCR on the multiplex PCR reads and lists one entry per CDR3 protein. The sample contains about half a million distinct CDR3 sequences, less than 25% of which appear only once.

The chain joins TRBV6-5 to TRBJ1-5; D gene ambiguous. The sequenced sample was blood. The receptor comes from a man between 18 and 29 years old with Graves' hyperthyroidism. The CDR3 here is CASSYSPIGRDPQHF. DNA of the CDR3: TGTGCCAGCAGTTACTCGCCTATAGGGCGGGATCCCCAGCATTTT.